This T cell receptor (beta chain) was sequenced in a study of CD8 T cells in Susac syndrome (dated by TCRdb to between 2018 and 2021). Looking at the study overall: The study used repertoire sequencing to test whether antigen drove CD8+ T cell activation and differentiation in Susac syndrome.

The full study reports these points: The number of individuals in the TCR sequencing and HLA analysis was recognized as being relatively small.

The germline V gene (reference sequence) gives CDR1 as MNHEY and CDR2 as SMNVEV. V ends up 3 bases short and J 7 bases short, with an unmatched junction base count of 7. The CDR3 measures 15 amino acids from cysteine to phenylalanine. This entry keeps only the CDR3 DNA: 45 bases, framed from base 1. RNA was extracted using the RNeasy kit, and about 0.5 to 1 ug of the RNA was reverse transcribed with random hexamers. TCR beta CDR3 regions were amplified with the immunoSEQ multiplex PCR assay covering 54 Vbeta and 13 Jbeta segments. PCR amplification bias was corrected by using a synthetic template baseline for primer optimization and computational correction. Per the authors' processing: Reads were annotated to V, D and J genes per IMGT and analyzed with immunoSEQ Analyzer, keeping only productive sequences. To calculate clonality, Shannon entropy was normalized by log2 of the number of productive unique sequences and then subtracted from one. For each patient and control, public and private clones were evaluated within the 100 most prevalent clones. A clone was defined as Susac-specific if it was absent from the healthy and MS cohorts, from roughly 990 published viral clones and from other ImmuneACCESS disease sequences. TCRdb reanalyzed the raw reads on its own, using fastp at Q25 for trimming and MiXCR for clone calling, and kept in-frame beta chains. Rows matching on CDR3 protein sequence are summarized as one entry with the most common DNA and genes. TCRdb's processing, not the study's, gives the V and J calls here. The sample includes around 140,000 distinct CDR3 sequences, with around 94% observed a single time. Approximately 0.08% of the sample goes to the ten largest clones.

A remark on this clonotype: Its antigen is unknown. Nothing much larger sits one base from this clone, and base qualities are not available.

Peripheral blood CD8+ and CD4+ T cells from healthy donors, Susac syndrome patients and multiple sclerosis patients were profiled using high-throughput TCR beta sequencing. The healthy donors served as controls matched for age and sex. Bulk CD8+ and CD4+ T cells were purified by magnetic negative isolation, while CD8+ TEMRA cells were enriched using FACS. Blood was collected in EDTA tubes and processed within 24 hours, with PBMCs isolated through density gradient centrifugation. PBMCs destined for TCR sequencing were cryopreserved in liquid nitrogen and later thawed in a 37 °C water bath. The sorted or isolated CD4+, CD8+ and CD8+ TEMRA cells reached a purity of at least 90%.

This receptor was taken from a human donor in good health. This receptor chain uses TRBV27 and TRBJ1-4, with 8 junctional bases fitting TRBD1. Sample: CD4+ T cells from PBMCs. The DNA reads TGTGCCAGCAGTTTTCGTGACAGGGGAGGTGAAAAACTGTTTTTT. This translates into CASSFRDRGGEKLFF.